These T cell receptor beta chains were read from a single sample in a study of blood T cells in healthy people across ages. TCRdb re-called the 5' RACE reads through MiXCR, storing one row per CDR3 protein. The sample lists 2 million or so distinct CDR3 sequences, 49% occurring once. The specimen sequenced was blood. The receptors come from a woman aged 40 to 49 in good health. Both conserved end residues are part of each CDR3. Each record gives: D gene, V gene, J gene, clone size, CDR3 DNA, CDR3 protein. D genes are given only for firm matches. Not every row has a clone size; where given, it reads once, few, many or a size class.

D: TRBD2; V: TRBV27; J: TRBJ2-1; size: once; DNA: TGTGCCAGCAGTTTAGTTCCACTAGCGCCGCAGTTCTTC; CDR3: CASSLVPLAPQFF
D: TRBD1; V: TRBV20-1; J: TRBJ1-2; size: .; DNA: TGCAGTGCCACACCCTCAGGGGGCGTCAACTATGGCTACACCTTC; CDR3: CSATPSGGVNYGYTF
D: .; V: TRBV6-6; J: TRBJ2-5; size: few; DNA: TGTGCCAGCAGTTACCAGGGGACAACCCAAGAGACCCAGTACTTC; CDR3: CASSYQGTTQETQYF
D: .; V: TRBV7-2; J: TRBJ2-6; size: .; DNA: TGTGCCAGCAGCTTACGGATAGTGGGGTCTGGGGCCAACGTCCTGACTTTC; CDR3: CASSLRIVGSGANVLTF
D: .; V: TRBV27; J: TRBJ1-2; size: .; DNA: TGTGCCAGCAGTCCTGGATGGGGCGGGTATGGCTACACCTTC; CDR3: CASSPGWGGYGYTF
D: TRBD1; V: TRBV12-3/TRBV12-4; J: TRBJ2-5; size: .; DNA: TGTGCCAGCAGTAATACAGGGGGCCAAGAGACCCAGTACTTC; CDR3: CASSNTGGQETQYF
D: TRBD1; V: TRBV4-1; J: TRBJ2-3; size: .; DNA: TGCGCCAGCAGCCAAGCTCGACAGGGCGCTTGGGATACGCAGTATTTT; CDR3: CASSQARQGAWDTQYF
D: .; V: TRBV6-2/TRBV6-3; J: TRBJ1-1; size: .; DNA: TGTGCCTCTCGTCAGCACAGGGAGAACACTGAAGCTTTCTTT; CDR3: CASRQHRENTEAFF
D: .; V: TRBV6-2/TRBV6-3; J: TRBJ2-7; size: .; DNA: TGTGCCTCCGCTAAAGGGCTTTACGAGCAGTACTTC; CDR3: CASAKGLYEQYF
D: .; V: TRBV7-6; J: TRBJ2-5; size: many; DNA: TGTGCCAGCAGCGCCCACGGGCCTCAAGAGACCCAGTACTTC; CDR3: CASSAHGPQETQYF
D: .; V: TRBV20-1; J: TRBJ1-1; size: .; DNA: TGCAGTGCCCCGTTGACAGTTTCCACTGAAGCTTTCTTT; CDR3: CSAPLTVSTEAFF
D: .; V: TRBV6-2/TRBV6-3; J: TRBJ2-5; size: few; DNA: TGTGCCAGCAGAAAGCCCCGGGGCCAAGAGACCCAGTACTTC; CDR3: CASRKPRGQETQYF
D: .; V: TRBV3-1; J: TRBJ2-3; size: few; DNA: TGTGCCAGCAGCCAAGTCTTACCACCTAAAACGACAGATACGCAGTATTTT; CDR3: CASSQVLPPKTTDTQYF
D: .; V: TRBV5-1; J: TRBJ2-1; size: .; DNA: TGCGCCAGCAGCTTGGCCTTGGGTCGGAATGAGCAGTTCTTC; CDR3: CASSLALGRNEQFF
D: .; V: TRBV6-2/TRBV6-3; J: TRBJ2-5; size: few; DNA: TGTGCCAGCAGTACCTCCACGGGGGGCCGAAGCCAAGAGACCCAGTACTTC; CDR3: CASSTSTGGRSQETQYF
D: .; V: TRBV6-6; J: TRBJ2-7; size: .; DNA: TGTGCCAGCTTGGACGGACCCTACGAGCAGTACTTC; CDR3: CASLDGPYEQYF
D: .; V: TRBV20-1; J: TRBJ1-6; size: .; DNA: TGCAGTGCCATGGGACCGCTCATGTTCTCACCCCTCCACTTT; CDR3: CSAMGPLMFSPLHF
D: TRBD1; V: TRBV4-3; J: TRBJ1-6; size: .; DNA: TGCGCCAGCAGCCAAGAGTTCGGGACAGGGACGGAGACCCTCCACTTT; CDR3: CASSQEFGTGTETLHF
D: .; V: TRBV6-5; J: TRBJ2-1; size: .; DNA: TGTGCCAGCAGTTACTCGACACGCGACAGGTCCTACAATGAGCAGTTCTTC; CDR3: CASSYSTRDRSYNEQFF
D: TRBD2; V: TRBV20-1; J: TRBJ2-5; size: .; DNA: TGCAGTGCCGCGACTAGCGGATCGCAAGAGACCCAGTACTTC; CDR3: CSAATSGSQETQYF
D: TRBD2; V: TRBV10-1; J: TRBJ2-3; size: few; DNA: TGCGCCAGCAGTCAAACCGGGACTAGCGGGGGAGCGCGGGATACGCAGTATTTT; CDR3: CASSQTGTSGGARDTQYF
D: .; V: TRBV12-3/TRBV12-4; J: TRBJ2-1; size: few; DNA: TGTGCCAGCAGTTCGGACAGGGAGGGAGATGAGCAGTTCTTC; CDR3: CASSSDREGDEQFF
D: .; V: TRBV7-9; J: TRBJ2-5; size: .; DNA: TGTGCCAGCAGCTTAAGCGGGGACAATGAGCAGTACTTC; CDR3: CASSLSGDNEQYF
D: TRBD2; V: TRBV7-8; J: TRBJ2-3; size: .; DNA: TGTGCCAGCAGCGCTTATGCGGGGGGCCCCAGAGGGGATACGCAGTATTTT; CDR3: CASSAYAGGPRGDTQYF
D: .; V: TRBV5-1; J: TRBJ2-3; size: few; DNA: TGCGCCAGCAGTGATCTCCCTGTAAGTGGCACAGATACGCAGTATTTT; CDR3: CASSDLPVSGTDTQYF
D: .; V: TRBV9; J: TRBJ2-1; size: few; DNA: TGTGCCAGCAGCGAGGGGGGTAGCCGAGGGGCTTACAATGAGCAGTTCTTC; CDR3: CASSEGGSRGAYNEQFF
D: .; V: TRBV7-8; J: TRBJ2-1; size: .; DNA: TGTGCCAGCAGCGTAGGGGTTCCGAATGAGCAGTTCTTC; CDR3: CASSVGVPNEQFF
D: .; V: TRBV3-1; J: TRBJ2-7; size: once; DNA: TGTGCCAGCAGCCAAGATCCGAATCTGTCCCGCGAGCAGTACTTC; CDR3: CASSQDPNLSREQYF
D: .; V: TRBV29-1; J: TRBJ2-3; size: few; DNA: TGCAGCGTGTGCATGGACAGAGAAACAGATACGCAGTATTTT; CDR3: CSVCMDRETDTQYF
D: .; V: TRBV4-3; J: TRBJ1-5; size: .; DNA: TGCGCCAGCAGCCCGAAAGCCGGAGGAATGGGAAATCAGCCTCAGCATTTT; CDR3: CASSPKAGGMGNQPQHF
D: .; V: TRBV10-3; J: TRBJ2-7; size: .; DNA: TGTGCCATCAGTGAGTCGATTTTTCCAGGAGCCTACGAGCAGTACTTC; CDR3: CAISESIFPGAYEQYF
D: TRBD2; V: TRBV3-1; J: TRBJ2-1; size: once; DNA: TGTGCCAGCAGCCTGGGACTAGCCGGAGAGACCCAGTTCTTC; CDR3: CASSLGLAGETQFF
D: TRBD1; V: TRBV6-2/TRBV6-3; J: TRBJ1-2; size: .; DNA: TGTGCCAGCAGTTGGACAGGCACTAACCATGGCTACACCTTC; CDR3: CASSWTGTNHGYTF
D: .; V: TRBV13; J: TRBJ2-7; size: .; DNA: TGTGCCAGCGGATACGCCCAGATCCCTCCCTACGAGCAGTACTTC; CDR3: CASGYAQIPPYEQYF
D: TRBD1; V: TRBV29-1; J: TRBJ2-4; size: .; DNA: TGCAGCGTATTACAGGGGGCCGACATTCAGTACTTC; CDR3: CSVLQGADIQYF
D: .; V: TRBV7-2; J: TRBJ1-4; size: many; DNA: TGTGCCAGCAGCTTATCCGGACCTAATGAAAAACTGTTTTTT; CDR3: CASSLSGPNEKLFF
D: .; V: TRBV6-2/TRBV6-3; J: TRBJ2-7; size: .; DNA: TGTGCCAGCACGGAGGGGACGACCTACGAGCAGTACTTC; CDR3: CASTEGTTYEQYF
D: .; V: TRBV4-3; J: TRBJ1-2; size: few; DNA: TGCGCCAGCAGCCAACAGGGTATCGGATATGGCTACACCTTC; CDR3: CASSQQGIGYGYTF
D: .; V: TRBV12-5; J: TRBJ1-1; size: .; DNA: TGTGCTAGTGGTTTGGTACCGGACAGCGGAGAAGCTTTCTTT; CDR3: CASGLVPDSGEAFF
D: .; V: TRBV5-1; J: TRBJ2-7; size: few; DNA: TGCGCCAGCAGCATCCGGGACTTCTCCTACGAGCAGTACTTC; CDR3: CASSIRDFSYEQYF
D: TRBD1; V: TRBV20-1; J: TRBJ2-3; size: few; DNA: TGCAGTGCTAGAGAGAGCGAGGGACAGGGCACAGATACGCAGTATTTT; CDR3: CSARESEGQGTDTQYF
D: .; V: TRBV9; J: TRBJ2-3; size: .; DNA: TGTGCCAGCAGCGTAGGAGGGGGGCAAAGCACAGATACGCAGTATTTT; CDR3: CASSVGGGQSTDTQYF
D: TRBD2; V: TRBV18; J: TRBJ2-5; size: .; DNA: TGTGCCAGCTCACCACCGGGACGAGTGGGAGGGGAGACCCAGTACTTC; CDR3: CASSPPGRVGGETQYF
D: .; V: TRBV6-2/TRBV6-3; J: TRBJ1-2; size: few; DNA: TGTGCCAGCAGAGACCACGACAAACCCAGGGGAGGCTACACCTTC; CDR3: CASRDHDKPRGGYTF
D: .; V: TRBV20-1; J: TRBJ2-4; size: .; DNA: TGCAGTGCGGAACGCGAAAACATTCAGTACTTC; CDR3: CSAERENIQYF
D: TRBD2; V: TRBV29-1; J: TRBJ2-1; size: .; DNA: TGCAGCGTGGCCCCCGGGACTACTACCTACAATGAGCAGTTCTTC; CDR3: CSVAPGTTTYNEQFF
D: TRBD2; V: TRBV7-6; J: TRBJ2-7; size: .; DNA: TGTGCCAGCACCCTAAGCGGGGGGGGTCGCTACAATGAGCAGTACTTC; CDR3: CASTLSGGGRYNEQYF
D: .; V: TRBV3-1; J: TRBJ1-5; size: .; DNA: TGTGCCAGCAGCCAAAGGGTCTTTGTTCAGCCCCAGCATTTT; CDR3: CASSQRVFVQPQHF
D: .; V: TRBV7-9; J: TRBJ2-6; size: .; DNA: TGTGCCAGCAGCTTAGCAATTGACTCTGGGGCCAACGTCCTGACTTTC; CDR3: CASSLAIDSGANVLTF
D: .; V: TRBV7-9; J: TRBJ2-1; size: .; DNA: TGTGCCAGCAGCTTAAGGGGACTCGGGGGGCAGTTCTTC; CDR3: CASSLRGLGGQFF
D: .; V: TRBV20-1; J: TRBJ2-3; size: .; DNA: TGCAGCCGAAGCTTCGGGGCGGGCACAGATACGCAGTATTTT; CDR3: CSRSFGAGTDTQYF
D: TRBD2; V: TRBV7-2; J: TRBJ2-3; size: .; DNA: TGTGCCAGCAGCTTGCTCGGGGGCGGGGGGTCCACAGATACGCAGTATTTT; CDR3: CASSLLGGGGSTDTQYF
D: TRBD2; V: TRBV5-1; J: TRBJ2-5; size: few; DNA: TGCGCCAGCAGCTTGGGAAGCGGGGCACAAGAGACCCAGTACTTC; CDR3: CASSLGSGAQETQYF
D: .; V: TRBV6-2/TRBV6-3; J: TRBJ2-5; size: .; DNA: TGTGCCAGCAGTTACTCAGGGGCAGGGGCCGACCAAGAGACCCAGTACTTC; CDR3: CASSYSGAGADQETQYF
D: .; V: TRBV7-9; J: TRBJ2-5; size: .; DNA: TGTGCCAGCAGCCGGGCAGCAGTGGTCCAGGAGACCCAGTACTTC; CDR3: CASSRAAVVQETQYF
D: .; V: TRBV6-2/TRBV6-3; J: TRBJ2-7; size: once; DNA: TGTGCCAGCCGCCGAGAGGGTCCTTCCTACGAGCAGTACTTC; CDR3: CASRREGPSYEQYF
D: .; V: TRBV20-1; J: TRBJ2-1; size: .; DNA: TGCAGTGCTAGAGACCGCAATGAGCAGTTCTTC; CDR3: CSARDRNEQFF
D: .; V: TRBV4-3; J: TRBJ2-4; size: few; DNA: TGCGCCAGCAGCCACTATCTCCGGGGGACAGAAAACATTCAGTACTTC; CDR3: CASSHYLRGTENIQYF
D: .; V: TRBV20-1; J: TRBJ2-7; size: few; DNA: TGCAGTGGCCTCATTTCGAGCTCCTACGAGCAGTACTTC; CDR3: CSGLISSSYEQYF
D: .; V: TRBV29-1; J: TRBJ1-1; size: few; DNA: TGCAGCGTTTTGACAAGGCCCCCGTTCATGAACACTGAAGCTTTCTTT; CDR3: CSVLTRPPFMNTEAFF